The sequence of this T cell receptor (beta chain) was determined in a study of T cells in severe cutaneous drug reactions. Regarding the study as a whole: Tolerant-control and healthy-donor PBMC lacked or rarely had the public CDR3 found in blisters. Blister cells averaged approximately 33% and PBMC roughly 5% TRBV12-4 in carbamazepine-induced Stevens-Johnson syndrome or toxic epidermal necrolysis patients.

The iRepertoire multiplex PCR system with TCR subtype-specific primers built both bulk and single-cell libraries. Input for bulk TCR libraries: roughly 90-550 ng RNA per sample. TCRdb reprocessed the multiplex PCR reads and stores each CDR3 protein as one record, lacking DNA. The sample totals roughly 2,200 distinct CDR3 sequences; its top ten clones hold 15% to 20%. Germline loops: CDR1 MDHEN, CDR2 SYDVKM. There are 15 residues in the CDR3. The patients sequenced had a carbamazepine-induced Stevens-Johnson syndrome or toxic epidermal necrolysis reaction. By frequency, this clonotype registers medium-sized. Antigen specificity is unknown.

What was sequenced was PBMCs. The rearrangement joins TRBV28 to TRBJ1-2. This TCR was recovered from a human donor with Stevens-Johnson syndrome, a severe cutaneous drug reaction. CDR3 residues: CASSLEAGALNGYTF.